This T cell receptor beta chain was sequenced during a study of blood T cell repertoires in COVID-19. The wider study: T cells, B-cell-depleted T cells, or PBMCs supplied cDNA or gDNA.

This clone was detected only once. This CDR3 contains 16 residues. Germline trimming cut 0 bases from V and 9 bases from J; bases unmatched to any gene: 9. Germline lookup yields CDR1 KGHSH and CDR2 LQKENI. As processed by the authors: For nucleated cells, counts were estimated from reference gene primer amplification. Method: immunoSEQ multiplex PCR; TCRdb's copy keeps in-frame clones and lacks some. V, J and clone size derive from that table, while D and trimming were established from the DNA sequence. The sample includes approximately 17,000 clones, roughly 91% of them seen just once. What was sequenced was peripheral blood. This chain links TRBV18 with TRBJ2-1, with TRBD1 matching over 9 bases. This receptor was obtained from a man in his sixties with acute or convalescent COVID-19. CDR3 coding DNA: TGTGCCAGCTCACCACCTACCGGGACAGGGTTGGGTGAGCAGTTCTTC. Its protein product is CASSPPTGTGLGEQFF.